The subject of this entry is one T cell receptor beta chain. Original analysis: Amplification from reference gene primers served as the basis for estimated nucleated cell counts. Sequencing used immunoSEQ multiplex PCR; TCRdb keeps in-frame clones, though not all of them. V, J and clone size derive from that table, while D and trimming were established from the DNA sequence. The sample includes approximately 68,000 clones, about 81% of them seen just once. This specimen belongs to a study of blood T cell repertoires in COVID-19. In the study overall: Samples taken during acute and convalescent COVID-19 were collected in the United States, Italy and Spain.

The V segment lost 11 bases and the J segment 0 bases; nucleotides outside the gene matches: 7. This CDR3 region has 14 residues. Germline CDR1 is ENHRY and CDR2 is SYGVKD. The chain is built from TRBV10-3 and TRBJ1-3; TRBD1 aligns across 7 bases. The sequencing sample was made of peripheral blood. The clonotype was recovered from a human donor in a cohort sampled during active COVID-19. In DNA form, the CDR3 reads TGTGCCGCCCTGGACAGGAGCTCTGGAAACACCATATATTTT. This encodes CAALDRSSGNTIYF.